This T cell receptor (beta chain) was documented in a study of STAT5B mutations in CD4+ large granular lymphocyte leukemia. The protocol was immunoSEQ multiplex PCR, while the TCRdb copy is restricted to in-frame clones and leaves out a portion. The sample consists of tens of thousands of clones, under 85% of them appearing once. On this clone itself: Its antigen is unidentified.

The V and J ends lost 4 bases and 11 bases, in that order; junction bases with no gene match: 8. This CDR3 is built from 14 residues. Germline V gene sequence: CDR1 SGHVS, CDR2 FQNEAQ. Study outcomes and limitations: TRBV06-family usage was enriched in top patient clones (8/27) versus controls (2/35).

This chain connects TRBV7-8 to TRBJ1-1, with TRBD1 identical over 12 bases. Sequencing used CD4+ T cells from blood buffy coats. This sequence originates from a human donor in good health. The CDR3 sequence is CASSWPGTGGQAFF. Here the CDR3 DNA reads TGTGCCAGCAGCTGGCCCGGGACAGGGGGCCAGGCTTTCTTT.